This record looks at one T cell receptor beta chain sequence and its context. Its antigen is not known. The sample originates from a study of cytomegalovirus exposure and HLA in healthy donors. Study as a whole: A prior analysis found 117 million unique TCR beta sequences from around 180 million T cells. Clustering assigned 81% of the approximately 400 genotyped donors to the Caucasian-associated ancestry cluster. Study-level findings and limits: According to an earlier analysis, most TCR beta V segments yielded productive rearrangements about 90% or about 30% of the time.

PCR amplification relied on 60 Vbeta primers (plus 13 Jbeta primers). Profiled with immunoSEQ multiplex PCR; TCRdb holds only in-frame clones, not every one. The repertoire consists of some 170,000 clones, with 82% occurring once and the leading ten covering around 10%. CDR1 MDHEN and CDR2 SYDVKM come from the germline V gene. The V gene lost 5 bases and the J gene lost 2 bases, with 13 bases spanning the gap. CDR3 length: 14 residues. While unrecorded immune exposures were likely, the donors were nominally healthy when sampled. The source material was PBMCs. This chain connects TRBV28 to TRBJ2-7; tentatively, D is TRBD2 (6 bases). The clonotype comes from a middle-aged man in good health and CMV-seropositive. The CDR3 DNA is TGTGCCAGCAGTGGGGCGGGGTACACCTACGAGCAGTACTTC. Its translation is CASSGAGYTYEQYF.